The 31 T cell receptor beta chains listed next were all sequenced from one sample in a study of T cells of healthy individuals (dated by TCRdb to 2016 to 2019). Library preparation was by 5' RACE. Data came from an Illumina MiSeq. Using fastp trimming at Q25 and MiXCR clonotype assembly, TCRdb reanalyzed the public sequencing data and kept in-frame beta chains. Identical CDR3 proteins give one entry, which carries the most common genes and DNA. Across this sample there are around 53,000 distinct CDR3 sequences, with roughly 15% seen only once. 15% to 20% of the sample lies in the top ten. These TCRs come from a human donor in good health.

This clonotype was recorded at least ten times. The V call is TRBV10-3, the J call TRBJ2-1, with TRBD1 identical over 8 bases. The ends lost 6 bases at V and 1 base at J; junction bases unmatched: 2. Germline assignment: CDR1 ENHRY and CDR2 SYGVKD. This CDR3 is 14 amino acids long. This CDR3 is CAIRGQASYNEQFF. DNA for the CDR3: TGTGCCATCAGGGGACAGGCATCCTACAATGAGCAGTTCTTC.

In nucleotides, the CDR3 is TGCAGCGTCGTCGGGGAGGCCAAAAACATTCAGTACTTC. This translates into CSVVGEAKNIQYF. The chain couples TRBV29-1 to TRBJ2-4, with D perhaps matching TRBD2 (5 bases). CDR3 length: 13 amino acids. Trimming stripped 6 bases from V and 1 base from J, with 10 bases between. The germline V gene has CDR1 SQVTM and CDR2 ANQGSEA.

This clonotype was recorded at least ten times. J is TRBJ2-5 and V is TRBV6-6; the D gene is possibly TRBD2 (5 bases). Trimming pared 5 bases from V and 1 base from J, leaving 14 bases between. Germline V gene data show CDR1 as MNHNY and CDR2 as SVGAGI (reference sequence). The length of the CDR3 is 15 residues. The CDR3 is CASSPRASPQETQYF. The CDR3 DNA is TGTGCCAGCAGTCCTCGAGCTAGCCCCCAAGAGACCCAGTACTTC.

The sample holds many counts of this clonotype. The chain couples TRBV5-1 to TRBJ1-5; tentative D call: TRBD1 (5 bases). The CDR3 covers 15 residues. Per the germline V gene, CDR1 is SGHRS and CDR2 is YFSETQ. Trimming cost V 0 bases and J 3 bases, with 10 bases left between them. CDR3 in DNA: TGCGCCAGCAGCTTGGAAGGCAGGGACAATCAGCCCCAGCATTTT. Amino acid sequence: CASSLEGRDNQPQHF. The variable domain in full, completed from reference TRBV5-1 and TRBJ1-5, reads KAGVTQTPRYLIKTRGQQVTLSCSPISGHRSVSWYQQTPGQGLQFLFEYFSETQRNKGNFPGRFSGRQFSNSRSEMNVSTLELGDSALYLCASSLEGRDNQPQHFGDGTRLSIL.

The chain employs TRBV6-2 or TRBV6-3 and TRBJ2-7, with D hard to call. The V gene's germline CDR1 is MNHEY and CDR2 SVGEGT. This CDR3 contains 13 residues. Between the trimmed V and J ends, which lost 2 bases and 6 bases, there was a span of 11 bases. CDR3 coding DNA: TGTGCCAGCAGTTACCCTTCGAGGCCCGAGCAGTACTTC. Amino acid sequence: CASSYPSRPEQYF.

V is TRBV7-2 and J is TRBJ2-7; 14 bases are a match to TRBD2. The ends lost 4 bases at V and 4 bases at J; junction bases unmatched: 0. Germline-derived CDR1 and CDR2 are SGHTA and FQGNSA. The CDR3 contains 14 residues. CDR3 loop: CASSWTSGRYEQYF. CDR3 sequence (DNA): TGTGCCAGCAGCTGGACTAGCGGGAGGTACGAGCAGTACTTC.

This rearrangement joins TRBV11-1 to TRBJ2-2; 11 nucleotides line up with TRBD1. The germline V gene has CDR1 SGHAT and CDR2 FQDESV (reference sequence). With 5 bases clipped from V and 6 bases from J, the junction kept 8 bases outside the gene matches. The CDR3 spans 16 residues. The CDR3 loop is CASSLSTGQGAGELFF. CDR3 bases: TGTGCCAGCAGCCTGTCGACGGGACAGGGGGCCGGGGAGCTGTTTTTT. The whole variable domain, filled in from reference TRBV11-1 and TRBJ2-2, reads EAEVAQSPRYKITEKSQAVAFWCDPISGHATLYWYRQILGQGPELLVQFQDESVVDDSQLPKDRFSAERLKGVDSTLKIQPAELGDSAMYLCASSLSTGQGAGELFFGEGSRLTVL.

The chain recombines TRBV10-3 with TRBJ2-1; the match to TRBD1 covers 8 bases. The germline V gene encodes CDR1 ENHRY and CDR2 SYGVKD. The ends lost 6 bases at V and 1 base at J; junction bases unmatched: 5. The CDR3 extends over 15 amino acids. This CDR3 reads CAIRRQGISYNEQFF. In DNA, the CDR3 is TGTGCCATCAGGAGACAGGGGATATCCTACAATGAGCAGTTCTTC.

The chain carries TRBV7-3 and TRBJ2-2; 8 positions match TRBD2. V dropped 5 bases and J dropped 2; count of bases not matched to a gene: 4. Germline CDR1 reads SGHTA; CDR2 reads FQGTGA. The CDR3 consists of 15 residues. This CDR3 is CASSGGGSNTGELFF. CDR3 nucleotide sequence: TGTGCCAGCAGCGGCGGGGGGTCAAACACCGGGGAGCTGTTTTTT.

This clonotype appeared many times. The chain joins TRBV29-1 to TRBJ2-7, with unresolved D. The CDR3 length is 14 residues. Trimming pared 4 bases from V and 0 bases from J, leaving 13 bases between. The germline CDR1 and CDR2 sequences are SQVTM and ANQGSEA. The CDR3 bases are TGCAGCGTTGCCTCAGGCGTCAGCTCCTACGAGCAGTACTTC. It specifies CSVASGVSSYEQYF.

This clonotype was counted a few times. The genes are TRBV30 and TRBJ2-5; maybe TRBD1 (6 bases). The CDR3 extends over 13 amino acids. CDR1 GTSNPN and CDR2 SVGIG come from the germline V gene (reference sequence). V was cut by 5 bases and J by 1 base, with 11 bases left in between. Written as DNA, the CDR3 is TGTGCCTGGGAGGACAGCCCCCAAGAGACCCAGTACTTC. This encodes CAWEDSPQETQYF.

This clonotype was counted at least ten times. This chain's CDR3 is CASSVLTGEGEKLFF. The CDR3 nucleotides are TGTGCCAGCAGTGTGTTGACAGGGGAGGGTGAAAAACTGTTTTTT. The V and J genes are TRBV6-1 and TRBJ1-4, with TRBD1 matching over 8 bases. V shed 4 bases, J shed 7 bases, and the junction held 8 bases outside the gene matches. The CDR3 totals 15 residues. In germline, CDR1 is MNHNS, CDR2 SASEGT.

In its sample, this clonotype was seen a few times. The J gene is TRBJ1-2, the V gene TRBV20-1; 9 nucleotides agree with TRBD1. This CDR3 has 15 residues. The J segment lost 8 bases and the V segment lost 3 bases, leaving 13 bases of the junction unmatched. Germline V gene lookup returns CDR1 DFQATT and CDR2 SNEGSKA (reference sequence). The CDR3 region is CSASLSPGQGNGYTF. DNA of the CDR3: TGCAGTGCTAGTCTATCCCCAGGACAGGGGAACGGCTACACCTTC.

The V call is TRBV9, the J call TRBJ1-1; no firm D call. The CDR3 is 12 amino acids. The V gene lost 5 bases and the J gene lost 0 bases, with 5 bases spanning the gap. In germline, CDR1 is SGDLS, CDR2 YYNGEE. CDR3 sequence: CASSDMNTEAFF. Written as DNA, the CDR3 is TGTGCCAGCAGTGATATGAACACTGAAGCTTTCTTT.

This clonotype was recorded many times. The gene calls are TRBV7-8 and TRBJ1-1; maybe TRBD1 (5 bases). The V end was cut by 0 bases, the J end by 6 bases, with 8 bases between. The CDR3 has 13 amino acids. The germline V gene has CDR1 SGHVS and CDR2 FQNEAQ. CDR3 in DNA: TGTGCCAGCAGCTTAGCGCTGGGGGCTGAAGCTTTCTTT. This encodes CASSLALGAEAFF.

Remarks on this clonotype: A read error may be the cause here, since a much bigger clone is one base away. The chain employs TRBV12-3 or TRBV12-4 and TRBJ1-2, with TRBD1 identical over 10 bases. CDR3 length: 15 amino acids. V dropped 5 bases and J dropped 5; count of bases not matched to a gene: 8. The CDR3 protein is CASSIRDRGPYGYTF. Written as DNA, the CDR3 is TGTGCCAGCAGTATCAGGGACAGGGGTCCGTATGGCTACACCTTC.

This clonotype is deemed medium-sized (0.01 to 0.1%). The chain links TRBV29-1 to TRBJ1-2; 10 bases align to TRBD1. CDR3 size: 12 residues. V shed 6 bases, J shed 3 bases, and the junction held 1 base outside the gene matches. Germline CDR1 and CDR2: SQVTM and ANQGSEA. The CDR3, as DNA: TGCAGCGTCGGACAGGGGGACTATGGCTACACCTTC. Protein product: CSVGQGDYGYTF.

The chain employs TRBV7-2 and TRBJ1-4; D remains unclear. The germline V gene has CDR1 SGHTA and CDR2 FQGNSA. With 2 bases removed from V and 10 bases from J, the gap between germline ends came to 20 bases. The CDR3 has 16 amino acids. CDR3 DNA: TGTGCCAGCAGCTTAATCCCCCGGAGGTGGGCAGGAAAACTGTTTTTT. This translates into CASSLIPRRWAGKLFF.

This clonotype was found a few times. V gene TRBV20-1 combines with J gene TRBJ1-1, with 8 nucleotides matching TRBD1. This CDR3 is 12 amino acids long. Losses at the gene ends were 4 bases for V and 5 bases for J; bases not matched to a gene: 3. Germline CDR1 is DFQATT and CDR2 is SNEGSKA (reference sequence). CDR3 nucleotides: TGCAGTGCTAACAGGGGGGGGACTGAAGCTTTCTTT. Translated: CSANRGGTEAFF.

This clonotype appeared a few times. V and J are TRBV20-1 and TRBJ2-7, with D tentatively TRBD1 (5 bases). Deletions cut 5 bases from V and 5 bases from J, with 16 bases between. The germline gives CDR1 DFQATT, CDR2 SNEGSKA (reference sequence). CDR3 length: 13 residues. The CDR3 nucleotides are TGCAGTGCTGACTCAGGGTTTAGGGACGAGCAGTACTTC. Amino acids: CSADSGFRDEQYF.

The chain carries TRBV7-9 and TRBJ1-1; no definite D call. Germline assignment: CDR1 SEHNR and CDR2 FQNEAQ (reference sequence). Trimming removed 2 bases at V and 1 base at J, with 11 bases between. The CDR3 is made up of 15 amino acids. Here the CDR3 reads CASSLLGRKNTEAFF. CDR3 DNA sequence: TGTGCCAGCAGCTTACTCGGACGGAAGAACACTGAAGCTTTCTTT.

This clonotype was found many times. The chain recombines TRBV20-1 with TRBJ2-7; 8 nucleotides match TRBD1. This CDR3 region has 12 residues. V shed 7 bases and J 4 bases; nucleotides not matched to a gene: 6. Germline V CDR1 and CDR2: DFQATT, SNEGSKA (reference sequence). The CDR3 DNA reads TGCAGTGGGGCGGACAGGGAATACGAGCAGTACTTC. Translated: CSGADREYEQYF.

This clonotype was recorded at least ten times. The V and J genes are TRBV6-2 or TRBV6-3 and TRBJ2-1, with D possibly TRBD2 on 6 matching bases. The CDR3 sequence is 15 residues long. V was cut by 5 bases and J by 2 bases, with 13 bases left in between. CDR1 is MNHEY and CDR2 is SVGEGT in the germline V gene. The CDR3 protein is CASSDTGSPYNEQFF. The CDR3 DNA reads TGTGCCAGCAGTGATACCGGGAGCCCCTACAATGAGCAGTTCTTC.

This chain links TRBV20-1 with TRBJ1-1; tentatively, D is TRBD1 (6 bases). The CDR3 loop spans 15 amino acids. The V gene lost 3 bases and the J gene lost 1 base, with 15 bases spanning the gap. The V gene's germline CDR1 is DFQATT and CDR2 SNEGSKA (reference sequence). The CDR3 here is CSARKTGLANTEAFF. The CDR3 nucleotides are TGCAGTGCTAGGAAAACAGGGCTGGCGAACACTGAAGCTTTCTTT.

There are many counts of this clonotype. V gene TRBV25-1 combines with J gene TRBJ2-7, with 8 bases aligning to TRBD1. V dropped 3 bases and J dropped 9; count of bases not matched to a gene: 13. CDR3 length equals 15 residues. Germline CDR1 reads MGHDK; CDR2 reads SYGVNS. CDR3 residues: CASSELSAGGGRQYF. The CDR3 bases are TGTGCCAGCAGTGAGCTTTCCGCAGGGGGCGGGCGGCAGTACTTC.

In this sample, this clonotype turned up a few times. CDR3 sequence reads: CASPYRGRVNQPQHF. The CDR3 nucleotides read TGTGCCAGCCCATACAGGGGGCGAGTCAATCAGCCCCAGCATTTT. The chain has TRBV19 and TRBJ1-5, with 9 positions matching TRBD1. The germline CDR1 and CDR2 sequences are LNHDA and SQIVND (reference sequence). V lost 9 bases and J lost 3; bases outside the gene matches: 9. This CDR3 has 15 residues.

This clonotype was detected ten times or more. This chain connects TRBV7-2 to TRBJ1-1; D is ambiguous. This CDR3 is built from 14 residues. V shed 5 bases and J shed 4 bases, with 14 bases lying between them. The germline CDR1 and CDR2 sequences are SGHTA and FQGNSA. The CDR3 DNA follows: TGTGCCAGCAGCCTAACTTACATCCCCACTGAAGCTTTCTTT. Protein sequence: CASSLTYIPTEAFF.

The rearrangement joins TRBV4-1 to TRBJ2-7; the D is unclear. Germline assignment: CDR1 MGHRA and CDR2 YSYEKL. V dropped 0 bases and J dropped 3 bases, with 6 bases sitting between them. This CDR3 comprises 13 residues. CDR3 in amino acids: CASSQDRIYEQYF. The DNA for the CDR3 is TGCGCCAGCAGCCAAGATCGCATCTACGAGCAGTACTTC.

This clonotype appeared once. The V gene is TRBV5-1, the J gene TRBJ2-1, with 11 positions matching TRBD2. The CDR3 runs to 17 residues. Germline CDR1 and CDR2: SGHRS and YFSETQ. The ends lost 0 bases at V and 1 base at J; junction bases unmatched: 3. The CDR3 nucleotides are TGCGCCAGCAGCTTGGGGGCTAGCGGGGGGTCCTACAATGAGCAGTTCTTC. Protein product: CASSLGASGGSYNEQFF.

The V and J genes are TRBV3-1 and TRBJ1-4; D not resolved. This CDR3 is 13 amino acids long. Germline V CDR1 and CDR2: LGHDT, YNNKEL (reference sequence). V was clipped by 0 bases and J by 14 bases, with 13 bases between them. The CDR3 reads CASSQDLRAPLFF. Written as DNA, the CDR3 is TGTGCCAGCAGCCAAGATCTTCGGGCCCCCCTGTTTTTT.

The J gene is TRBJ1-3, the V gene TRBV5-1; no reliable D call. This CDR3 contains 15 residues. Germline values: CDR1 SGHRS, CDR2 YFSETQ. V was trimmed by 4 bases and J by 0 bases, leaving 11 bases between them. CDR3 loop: CASSVDTRSGNTIYF. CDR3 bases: TGCGCCAGCAGCGTAGACACCCGCTCTGGAAACACCATATATTTT. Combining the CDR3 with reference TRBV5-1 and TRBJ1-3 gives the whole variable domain KAGVTQTPRYLIKTRGQQVTLSCSPISGHRSVSWYQQTPGQGLQFLFEYFSETQRNKGNFPGRFSGRQFSNSRSEMNVSTLELGDSALYLCASSVDTRSGNTIYFGEGSWLTVV.